This TCR beta chain derives from a study of T cell changes during pregnancy in multiple sclerosis. The CDR3 has 11 amino acids. Trimming took off 5 bases at V and 2 bases at J, with 4 bases between the two ends. Germline CDR1 reads SGHRS; CDR2 reads YFSETQ. Some clones are missing from TCRdb's copy, which holds only in-frame ones; the method was immunoSEQ multiplex PCR. Of approximately 100,000 clones listed, less than 95% are singletons. This chain links TRBV5-1 with TRBJ2-5; D uncertain. Sequenced here: peripheral blood, sampled before pregnancy. This sequence was found in a female donor with multiple sclerosis, enrolled in a pregnancy study. CDR3 region: CASRLQETQYF. The CDR3 DNA reads as TGCGCCAGCAGACTGCAAGAGACCCAGTACTTC.